One T cell receptor (beta chain) is described in this entry. Its antigen is undetermined. This entry is derived from a study of shared clonotypes between healthy human individuals. Overall study: Samples came from a couple of female and a few male donors aged 18 to 49. Every donor yielded three CD4 naive, three CD4 memory, two CD8 naive and one CD8 memory plate. The study's findings and limits: An anticipated effect of sequencing depth on clonotype sharing among donors was recognized.

Running of the assay took place at deep level. Measured with immunoSEQ multiplex PCR; TCRdb has only the in-frame clones, and not every one. The sample shows about 2.4 million clones, 93% of them seen only once. The germline V gene encodes CDR1 MNHEY and CDR2 SMNVEV (reference sequence). The CDR3 runs 14 residues. Trimming cost V 7 bases and J 4 bases; bases outside gene matches: 5. The material sequenced was naive CD4+ T cells from PBMCs. Subset denoted: CD45RA+ positively selected. The rearrangement uses TRBV27 and TRBJ2-3, with 10 bases identical to TRBD2. The clonotype originates from a man aged 18 to 29 in good health. Some clones in this sample may be carry-over from other donors' samples. CDR3 in amino acids: CASTSGRAADTQYF. In DNA, the CDR3 is TGTGCCAGCACCAGCGGGAGGGCCGCAGATACGCAGTATTTT.